This T cell receptor (beta chain) comes out of a study of blood T cell repertoires in COVID-19. As processed by the authors: Estimates of nucleated cell counts were drawn from the amplification of reference gene primers. Method: immunoSEQ multiplex PCR; TCRdb's copy keeps in-frame clones and lacks some. V and J calls plus clone size are reproduced from that table; the DNA served to infer D and trimming. The table shows around 100,000 clones, with approximately 87% occurring only once. CDR1 is SGHTA, CDR2 FQGNSA, per germline. J lost 2 bases, V lost 6 bases, and 14 bases had no gene match. The CDR3 covers 17 residues.

Specimen: peripheral blood. This chain joins TRBV7-2 and TRBJ2-7; 9 nucleotides line up with TRBD2. This TCR was sampled from a woman aged 25-40 years with acute or convalescent COVID-19. The CDR3 sequence is CASSPPSSGGRAYEQYF. The CDR3 DNA reads as TGTGCCAGCAGTCCACCTTCAAGCGGGGGGCGGGCCTACGAGCAGTACTTC.